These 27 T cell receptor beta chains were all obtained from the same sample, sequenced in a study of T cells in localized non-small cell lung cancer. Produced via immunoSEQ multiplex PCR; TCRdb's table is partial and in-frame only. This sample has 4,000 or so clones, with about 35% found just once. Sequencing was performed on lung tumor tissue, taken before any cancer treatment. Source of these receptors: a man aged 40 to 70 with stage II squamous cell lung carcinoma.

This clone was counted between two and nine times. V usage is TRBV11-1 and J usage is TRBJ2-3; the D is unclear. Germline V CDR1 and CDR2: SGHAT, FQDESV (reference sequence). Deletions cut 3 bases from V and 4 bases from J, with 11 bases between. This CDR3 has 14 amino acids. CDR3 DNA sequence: TGTGCCAGCAGCTTGGCCCAAGTCCCAGATACGCAGTATTTT. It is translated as CASSLAQVPDTQYF.

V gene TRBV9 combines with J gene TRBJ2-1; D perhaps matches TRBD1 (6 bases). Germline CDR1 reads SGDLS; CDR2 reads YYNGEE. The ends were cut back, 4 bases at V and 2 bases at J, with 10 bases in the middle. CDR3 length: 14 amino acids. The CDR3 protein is CASSQTGTYNEQFF. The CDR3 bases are TGTGCCAGCAGCCAAACAGGGACCTACAATGAGCAGTTCTTC.

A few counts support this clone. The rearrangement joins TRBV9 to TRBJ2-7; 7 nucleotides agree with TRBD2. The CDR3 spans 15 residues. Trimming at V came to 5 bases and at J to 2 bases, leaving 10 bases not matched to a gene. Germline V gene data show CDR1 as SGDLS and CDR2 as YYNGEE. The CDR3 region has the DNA TGTGCCAGCAGTTCTAGCGGAGGCTCCACCTACGAGCAGTACTTC. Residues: CASSSSGGSTYEQYF.

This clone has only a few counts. The CDR3 nucleotides read TGTGCCAGCAGCTCAGGGGGCCCTAGCTACGAGCAGTACTTC. It specifies CASSSGGPSYEQYF. The V and J genes are TRBV7-7 and TRBJ2-7, with 8 bases matching TRBD1. The CDR3 totals 14 residues. The germline V gene encodes CDR1 SSHAT and CDR2 FNYEAQ (reference sequence). V dropped 4 bases and J dropped 3; count of bases not matched to a gene: 5. Drawing the rest from reference TRBV7-7 and TRBJ2-7, the complete variable domain is GAGVSQSPRYKVTKRGQDVTLRCDPISSHATLYWYQQALGQGPEFLTYFNYEAQPDKSGLPSDRFSAERPEGSISTLTIQRTEQRDSAMYRCASSSGGPSYEQYFGPGTRLTVT.

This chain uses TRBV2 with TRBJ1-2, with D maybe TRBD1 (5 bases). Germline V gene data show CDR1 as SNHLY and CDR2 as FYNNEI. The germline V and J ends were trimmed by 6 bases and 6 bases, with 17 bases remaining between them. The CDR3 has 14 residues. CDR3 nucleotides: TGTGCCAGCAGGGGGGACGTCGCTGGCGATGGCTACACCTTC. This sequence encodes CASRGDVAGDGYTF.

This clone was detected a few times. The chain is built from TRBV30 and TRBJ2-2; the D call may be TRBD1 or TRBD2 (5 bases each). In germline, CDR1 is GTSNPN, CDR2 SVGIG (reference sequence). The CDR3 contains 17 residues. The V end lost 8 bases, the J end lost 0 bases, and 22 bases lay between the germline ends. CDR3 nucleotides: TGTGCCCTACCCCCCCCGCCGGGACGGACGAACACCGGGGAGCTGTTTTTT. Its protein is CALPPPPGRTNTGELFF.

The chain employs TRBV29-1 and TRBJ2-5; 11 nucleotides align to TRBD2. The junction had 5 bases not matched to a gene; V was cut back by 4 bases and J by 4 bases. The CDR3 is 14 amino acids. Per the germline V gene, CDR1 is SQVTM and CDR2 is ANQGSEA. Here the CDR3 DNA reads TGCAGCGTTGGGGTAGCGGGAGGGAGAGAGACCCAGTACTTC. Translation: CSVGVAGGRETQYF.

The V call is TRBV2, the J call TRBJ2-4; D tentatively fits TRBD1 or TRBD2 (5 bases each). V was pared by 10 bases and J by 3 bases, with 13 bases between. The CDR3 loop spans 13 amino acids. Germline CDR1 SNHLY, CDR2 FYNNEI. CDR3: CAILWDVKNIQYF. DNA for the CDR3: TGTGCCATCCTATGGGACGTCAAAAACATTCAGTACTTC.

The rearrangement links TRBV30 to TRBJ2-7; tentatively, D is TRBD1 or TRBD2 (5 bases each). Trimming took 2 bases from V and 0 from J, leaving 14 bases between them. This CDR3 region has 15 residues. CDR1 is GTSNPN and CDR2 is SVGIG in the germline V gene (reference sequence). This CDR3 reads CAWSPGTESSYEQYF. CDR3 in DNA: TGTGCCTGGAGTCCCGGGACGGAAAGCTCCTACGAGCAGTACTTC.

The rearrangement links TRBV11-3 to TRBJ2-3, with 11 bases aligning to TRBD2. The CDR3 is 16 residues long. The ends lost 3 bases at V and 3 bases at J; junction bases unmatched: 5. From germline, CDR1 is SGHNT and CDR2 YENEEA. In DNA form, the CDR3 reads TGTGCCAGCAGCTTCCGACTAGCGGGGATGACAGATACGCAGTATTTT. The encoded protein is CASSFRLAGMTDTQYF.

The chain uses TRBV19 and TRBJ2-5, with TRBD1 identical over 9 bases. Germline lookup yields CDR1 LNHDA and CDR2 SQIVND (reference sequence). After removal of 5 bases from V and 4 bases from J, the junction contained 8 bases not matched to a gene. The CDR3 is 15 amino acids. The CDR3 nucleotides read TGTGCCAGTAGTCCCGGGACAGGGTGGGGAGAGACCCAGTACTTC. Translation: CASSPGTGWGETQYF.

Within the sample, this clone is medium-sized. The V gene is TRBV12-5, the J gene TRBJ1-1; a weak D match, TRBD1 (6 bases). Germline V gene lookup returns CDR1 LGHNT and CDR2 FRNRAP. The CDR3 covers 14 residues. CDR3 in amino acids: CASQGEGTGTEAFF. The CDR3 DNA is TGTGCCTCACAGGGAGAGGGGACGGGGACTGAAGCTTTCTTT.

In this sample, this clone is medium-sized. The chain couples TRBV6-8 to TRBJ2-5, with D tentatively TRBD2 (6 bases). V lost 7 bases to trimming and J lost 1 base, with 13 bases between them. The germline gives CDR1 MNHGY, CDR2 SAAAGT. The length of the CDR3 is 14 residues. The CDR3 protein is CASNGLRPQETQYF. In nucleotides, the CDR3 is TGTGCCAGCAACGGACTACGTCCCCAAGAGACCCAGTACTTC.

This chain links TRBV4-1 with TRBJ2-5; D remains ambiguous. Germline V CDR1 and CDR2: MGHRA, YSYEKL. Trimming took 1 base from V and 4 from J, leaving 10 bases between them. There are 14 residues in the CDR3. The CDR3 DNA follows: TGCGCCAGCAGCCAAGCACCCCAAGGAGAGACCCAGTACTTC. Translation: CASSQAPQGETQYF.

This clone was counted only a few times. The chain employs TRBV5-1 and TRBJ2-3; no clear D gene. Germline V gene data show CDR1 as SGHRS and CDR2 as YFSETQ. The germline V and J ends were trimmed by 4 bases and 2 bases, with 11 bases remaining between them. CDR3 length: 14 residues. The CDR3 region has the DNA TGCGCCAGCAGCCCCGCGTCCTACACAGATACGCAGTATTTT. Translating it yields CASSPASYTDTQYF.

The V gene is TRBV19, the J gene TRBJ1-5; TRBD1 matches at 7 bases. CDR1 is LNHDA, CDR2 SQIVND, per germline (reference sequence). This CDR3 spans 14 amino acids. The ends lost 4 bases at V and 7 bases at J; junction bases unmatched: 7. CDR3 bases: TGTGCCAGTAGTACAGGACAGGCTGCCCAGCCCCAGCATTTT. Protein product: CASSTGQAAQPQHF. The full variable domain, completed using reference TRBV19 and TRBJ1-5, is DGGITQSPKYLFRKEGQNVTLSCEQNLNHDAMYWYRQDPGQGLRLIYYSQIVNDFQKGDIAEGYSVSREKKESFPLTVTSAQKNPTAFYLCASSTGQAAQPQHFGDGTRLSIL.

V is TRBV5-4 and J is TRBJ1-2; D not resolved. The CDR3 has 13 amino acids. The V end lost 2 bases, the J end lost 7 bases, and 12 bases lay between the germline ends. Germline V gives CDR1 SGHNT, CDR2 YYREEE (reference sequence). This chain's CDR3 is CASSFKGSSGYTF. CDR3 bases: TGTGCCAGCAGCTTCAAGGGTAGTTCTGGCTACACCTTC.

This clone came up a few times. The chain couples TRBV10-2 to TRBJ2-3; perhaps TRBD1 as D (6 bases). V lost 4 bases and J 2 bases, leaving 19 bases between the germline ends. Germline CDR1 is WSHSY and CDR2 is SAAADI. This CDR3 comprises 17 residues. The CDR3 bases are TGCGCCAGCAGTGGACAGGTCCGGGCGGGCTTCACAGATACGCAGTATTTT. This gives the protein CASSGQVRAGFTDTQYF.

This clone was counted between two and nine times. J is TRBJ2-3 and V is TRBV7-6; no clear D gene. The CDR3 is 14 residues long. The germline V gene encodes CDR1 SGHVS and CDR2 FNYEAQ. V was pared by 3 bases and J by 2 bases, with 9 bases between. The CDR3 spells CASSFQGPTDTQYF. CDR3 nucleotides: TGTGCCAGCAGCTTCCAAGGGCCCACAGATACGCAGTATTTT.

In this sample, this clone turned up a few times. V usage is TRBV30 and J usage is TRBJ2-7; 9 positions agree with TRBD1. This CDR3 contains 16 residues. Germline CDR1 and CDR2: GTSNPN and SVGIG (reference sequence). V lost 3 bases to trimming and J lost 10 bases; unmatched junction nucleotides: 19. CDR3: CAWSYGDVQGQGRQYF. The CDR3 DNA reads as TGTGCCTGGAGCTACGGGGATGTTCAAGGACAGGGGCGACAGTACTTC.

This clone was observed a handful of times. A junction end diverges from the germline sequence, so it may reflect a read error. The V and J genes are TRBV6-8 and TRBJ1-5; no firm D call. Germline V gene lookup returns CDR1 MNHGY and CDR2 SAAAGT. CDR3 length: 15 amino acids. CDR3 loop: CASSNSPGSNQPQHF. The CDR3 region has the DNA TGTGCCAGCAGTAACTCCCCAGGTAGCAATCAGCCCCAGCATTTT.

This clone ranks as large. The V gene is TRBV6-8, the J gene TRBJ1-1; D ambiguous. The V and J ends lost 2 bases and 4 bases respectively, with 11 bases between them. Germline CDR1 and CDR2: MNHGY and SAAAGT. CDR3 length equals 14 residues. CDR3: CASSYKGGGTEAFF. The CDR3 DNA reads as TGTGCCAGCAGTTACAAGGGCGGAGGCACTGAAGCTTTCTTT.

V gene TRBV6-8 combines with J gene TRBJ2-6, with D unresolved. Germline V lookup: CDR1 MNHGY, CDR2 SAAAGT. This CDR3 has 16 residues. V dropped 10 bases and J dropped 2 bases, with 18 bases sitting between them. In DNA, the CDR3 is TGTGCCATCAGCCGACCTGAAGGGACTGGGGCCAACGTCCTGACTTTC. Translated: CAISRPEGTGANVLTF.

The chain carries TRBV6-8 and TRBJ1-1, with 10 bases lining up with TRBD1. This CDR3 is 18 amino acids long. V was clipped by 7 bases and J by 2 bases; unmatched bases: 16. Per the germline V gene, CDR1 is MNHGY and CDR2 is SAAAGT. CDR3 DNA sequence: TGTGCCAGCATTCCCTCCGACGCCGGGACAGGGGTAAACACTGAAGCTTTCTTT. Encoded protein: CASIPSDAGTGVNTEAFF.

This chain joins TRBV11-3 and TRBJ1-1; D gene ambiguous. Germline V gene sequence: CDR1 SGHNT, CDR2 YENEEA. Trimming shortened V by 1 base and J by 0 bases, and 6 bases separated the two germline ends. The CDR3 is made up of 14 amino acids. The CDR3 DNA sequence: TGTGCCAGCAGCTTAGGAGGCTTGAACACTGAAGCTTTCTTT. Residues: CASSLGGLNTEAFF.

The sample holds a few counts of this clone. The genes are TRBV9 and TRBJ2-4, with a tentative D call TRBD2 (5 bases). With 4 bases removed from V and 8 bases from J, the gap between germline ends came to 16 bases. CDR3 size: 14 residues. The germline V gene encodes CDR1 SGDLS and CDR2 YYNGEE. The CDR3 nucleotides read TGTGCCAGCAGCCCCCAGGTCGGGCGGGACATTCAGTACTTC. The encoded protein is CASSPQVGRDIQYF.

CDR3 sequence: CATSRDIATNEQYF. Here the CDR3 DNA reads TGTGCCACCAGCAGAGATATCGCTACGAACGAGCAGTACTTC. The J gene is TRBJ2-7, the V gene TRBV15, with no clear D. Germline V gene lookup returns CDR1 LNHNV and CDR2 YYDKDF (reference sequence). The CDR3 length is 14 residues. V was cut by 0 bases and J by 5 bases, with 11 bases left in between. Together with reference TRBV15 and TRBJ2-7, the CDR3 gives the full variable domain: DAMVIQNPRYQVTQFGKPVTLSCSQTLNHNVMYWYQQKSSQAPKLLFHYYDKDFNNEADTPDNFQSRRPNTSFCFLDIRSPGLGDTAMYLCATSRDIATNEQYFGPGTRLTVT.